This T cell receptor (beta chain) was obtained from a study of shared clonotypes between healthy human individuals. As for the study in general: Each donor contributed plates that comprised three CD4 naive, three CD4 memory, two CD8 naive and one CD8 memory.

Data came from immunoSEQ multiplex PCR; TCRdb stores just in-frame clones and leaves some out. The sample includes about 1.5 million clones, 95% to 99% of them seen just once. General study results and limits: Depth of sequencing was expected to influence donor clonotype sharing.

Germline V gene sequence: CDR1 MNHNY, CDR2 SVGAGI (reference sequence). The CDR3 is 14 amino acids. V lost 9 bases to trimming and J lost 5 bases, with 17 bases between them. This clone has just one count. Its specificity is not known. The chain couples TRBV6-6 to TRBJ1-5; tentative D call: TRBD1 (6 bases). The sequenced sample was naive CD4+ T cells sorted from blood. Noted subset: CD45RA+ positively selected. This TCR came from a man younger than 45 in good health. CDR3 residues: CASRQGIGDQPQHF. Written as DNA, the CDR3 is TGTGCCAGTCGCCAGGGGATTGGCGATCAGCCCCAGCATTTT.